This passage covers 17 T cell receptor beta chains from one sample sequenced in a study of cytomegalovirus exposure and HLA in healthy donors. The PCR employed 60 Vbeta primers together with 13 Jbeta primers. Using immunoSEQ multiplex PCR, the repertoire was profiled, and TCRdb retains in-frame clones only, with some absent. The ten top clones account for 5% to 5.5%, within a sample of 60,000 to 65,000 clones. The sequencing input was PBMCs. These receptor sequences come from a young man in good health and CMV-seropositive.

This chain links TRBV12-5 with TRBJ2-2, with 7 bases matching TRBD2. In germline, CDR1 is LGHNT, CDR2 FRNRAP. V lost 0 bases to trimming and J lost 5 bases; unmatched junction nucleotides: 15. CDR3 size: 19 residues. The CDR3 sequence is CASGLVLFGRERRTGELFF. CDR3 coding DNA: TGTGCTAGTGGTTTGGTACTATTCGGGCGGGAGCGAAGAACCGGGGAGCTGTTTTTT.

The genes are TRBV13 and TRBJ2-7; possible D gene TRBD2, 6 bases. The V gene's germline CDR1 is PRHDT and CDR2 FYEKMQ (reference sequence). Trimming removed 4 bases at V and 2 bases at J, with 15 bases between. This CDR3 is built from 15 residues. CDR3 loop: CASSSMAGGPYEQYF. The CDR3 DNA reads TGTGCCAGCAGCTCAATGGCAGGAGGGCCCTACGAGCAGTACTTC.

The V gene is TRBV10-3, the J gene TRBJ1-6; the D gene is possibly TRBD1 (6 bases). This CDR3 has 14 residues. The V and J ends lost 3 bases and 7 bases respectively, with 10 bases between them. The germline CDR1 and CDR2 sequences are ENHRY and SYGVKD. The CDR3 spells CAISEGQGNSPLHF. CDR3 sequence (DNA): TGTGCCATCAGTGAAGGGCAGGGGAATTCACCCCTCCACTTT.

The rearrangement links TRBV5-1 to TRBJ2-5; TRBD2 matches at 8 bases. J gave up 1 base and V 0 bases, and 2 bases lay outside the gene matches. CDR1 is SGHRS, CDR2 YFSETQ, per germline. This CDR3 spans 15 amino acids. The CDR3 reads CASSLVGRAQETQYF. The DNA of the CDR3 is TGCGCCAGCAGCTTGGTCGGGAGGGCCCAAGAGACCCAGTACTTC.

This chain connects TRBV6-1 to TRBJ2-1; 14 bases agree with TRBD2. Germline CDR1 MNHNS, CDR2 SASEGT. The trim removed 3 bases at V and 2 bases at J, leaving 9 bases unmatched. The CDR3 sequence is 19 residues long. CDR3 in DNA: TGTGCCAGCAGTGATGCGGACTCGGGACTAGCGGGGGCCTACAATGAGCAGTTCTTC. It yields the protein CASSDADSGLAGAYNEQFF.

The rearrangement uses TRBV19 and TRBJ2-6; TRBD2 is a possible D gene (6 bases). Germline V gene data show CDR1 as LNHDA and CDR2 as SQIVND (reference sequence). CDR3 length: 19 amino acids. The ends were cut back, 3 bases at V and 1 base at J, with 19 bases in the middle. CDR3 sequence (DNA): TGTGCCAGTAGTATGGGAGAAGGGCGGGGCATATCTGGGGCCAACGTCCTGACTTTC. Encoded protein: CASSMGEGRGISGANVLTF.

This chain uses TRBV6-6 with TRBJ2-1, with D possibly matching TRBD2 (6 bases). The germline V gene encodes CDR1 MNHNY and CDR2 SVGAGI (reference sequence). The CDR3 contains 14 residues. V gave up 6 bases and J gave up 5 bases, with 14 bases separating them. Here the CDR3 DNA reads TGTGCCAGCAGAGGCGGGGATAGCGACAATGAGCAGTTCTTC. Its protein is CASRGGDSDNEQFF.

This chain uses TRBV29-1 with TRBJ1-1, with D unclear. V was cut by 6 bases and J by 1 base, with 9 bases left in between. CDR1 is SQVTM and CDR2 is ANQGSEA in the germline V gene. This CDR3 comprises 12 residues. CDR3 sequence: CSVQATNTEAFF. Here the CDR3 DNA reads TGCAGCGTCCAGGCTACGAACACTGAAGCTTTCTTT.

The chain couples TRBV23-1 to TRBJ2-2, with TRBD1 matching 9 bases. TRBV23-1 is an open reading frame whose function is uncertain. J lost 7 bases, V lost 4 bases, and 7 bases had no gene match. This CDR3 is built from 15 residues. The CDR3 here is CASSPPGQGNGELFF. CDR3 nucleotides: TGCGCCAGCAGTCCACCGGGACAGGGTAACGGGGAGCTGTTTTTT.

The V and J genes are TRBV18 and TRBJ1-4, with 8 bases matching TRBD1. The length of the CDR3 is 14 residues. Germline values: CDR1 KGHSH, CDR2 LQKENI. Unmatched junction bases numbered 2, after V lost 5 bases and J lost 3 bases. CDR3 sequence reads: CASSKQGANEKLFF. The CDR3 nucleotides are TGTGCCAGCTCAAAACAGGGGGCTAATGAAAAACTGTTTTTT.

CDR3 amino acids: CAWSAPGMQYF. CDR3 DNA: TGTGCCTGGAGCGCACCGGGGATGCAGTATTTT. The chain uses TRBV30 and TRBJ2-3; perhaps TRBD2 as D (5 bases). Germline CDR1 is GTSNPN and CDR2 is SVGIG (reference sequence). V was clipped by 3 bases and J by 11 bases, with 12 bases between them. The CDR3 totals 11 residues.

The chain joins TRBV13 to TRBJ1-2, with 10 positions matching TRBD1. The germline V gene has CDR1 PRHDT and CDR2 FYEKMQ (reference sequence). This CDR3 spans 13 amino acids. Trimming cost V 2 bases and J 7 bases; bases outside gene matches: 1. CDR3 sequence: CASSLWDRGGYTF. As DNA, the CDR3 is TGTGCCAGCAGCTTATGGGACAGGGGTGGCTACACCTTC.

CDR3 sequence: CASSSLLQGQGAPEAFF. The DNA for the CDR3 is TGTGCCAGTAGTTCACTCCTCCAGGGACAGGGGGCCCCTGAAGCTTTCTTT. The V call is TRBV19, the J call TRBJ1-1; 12 bases are a match to TRBD1. The germline CDR1 and CDR2 sequences are LNHDA and SQIVND (reference sequence). The V segment lost 5 bases and the J segment 6 bases; nucleotides outside the gene matches: 13. This CDR3 is 17 amino acids long.

The J gene is TRBJ2-2, the V gene TRBV27, with TRBD2 matching over 16 bases. CDR3 length equals 15 residues. Germline CDR1 and CDR2: MNHEY and SMNVEV (reference sequence). J was trimmed by 10 bases and V by 5 bases; bases with no gene match: 4. The CDR3 DNA sequence: TGTGCCAGCAGTCCGGGACTAGCGGGAGGGCCGGAGCTGTTTTTT. This sequence encodes CASSPGLAGGPELFF.

This CDR3 is CAWRQGRIEKLFF. DNA for the CDR3: TGTGCCTGGAGACAGGGGAGAATCGAAAAACTGTTTTTT. The gene calls are TRBV30 and TRBJ1-4, with TRBD1 matching 7 bases. The germline CDR1 and CDR2 sequences are GTSNPN and SVGIG (reference sequence). The CDR3 runs to 13 residues. The V gene end was trimmed by 3 bases and the J gene end by 8 bases; junction bases not matched to a gene: 6.

This sequence joins TRBV19 and TRBJ2-7; tentative D call: TRBD1 (6 bases). This CDR3 contains 14 residues. Trimming took 2 bases from V and 2 from J, leaving 10 bases between them. Germline V gene data show CDR1 as LNHDA and CDR2 as SQIVND (reference sequence). This CDR3 reads CASSITGSAYEQYF. Written as DNA, the CDR3 is TGTGCCAGTAGTATAACAGGGAGTGCCTACGAGCAGTACTTC.

The V call is TRBV5-6, the J call TRBJ1-1; tentatively, D is TRBD1 (6 bases). The germline V and J ends were trimmed by 4 bases and 6 bases, with 13 bases remaining between them. The CDR3 is 13 amino acids. The germline V gene has CDR1 SGHDT and CDR2 YYEEEE. CDR3 bases: TGTGCCAGCAGCCACAGGGTGGGCCCTGAAGCTTTCTTT. Protein: CASSHRVGPEAFF. The complete variable domain, with remaining parts taken from reference TRBV5-6 and TRBJ1-1, reads DAGVTQSPTHLIKTRGQQVTLRCSPKSGHDTVSWYQQALGQGPQFIFQYYEEEERQRGNFPDRFSGHQFPNYSSELNVNALLLGDSALYLCASSHRVGPEAFFGQGTRLTVV.